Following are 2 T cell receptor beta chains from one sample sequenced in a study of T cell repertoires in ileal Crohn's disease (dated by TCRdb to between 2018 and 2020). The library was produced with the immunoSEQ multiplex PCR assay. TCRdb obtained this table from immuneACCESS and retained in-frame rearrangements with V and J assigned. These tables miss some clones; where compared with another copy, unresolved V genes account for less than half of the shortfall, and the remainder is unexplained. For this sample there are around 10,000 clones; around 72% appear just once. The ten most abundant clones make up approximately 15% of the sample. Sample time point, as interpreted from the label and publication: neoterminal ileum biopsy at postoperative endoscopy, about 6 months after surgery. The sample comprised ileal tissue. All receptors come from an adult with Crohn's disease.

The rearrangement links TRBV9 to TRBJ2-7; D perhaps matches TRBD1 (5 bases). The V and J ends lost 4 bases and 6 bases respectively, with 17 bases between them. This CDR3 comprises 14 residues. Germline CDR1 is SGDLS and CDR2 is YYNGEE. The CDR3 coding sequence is TGTGCCAGCAGCATCGTTCAGGGCGGTGGCGAGCAGTACTTC. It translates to CASSIVQGGGEQYF.

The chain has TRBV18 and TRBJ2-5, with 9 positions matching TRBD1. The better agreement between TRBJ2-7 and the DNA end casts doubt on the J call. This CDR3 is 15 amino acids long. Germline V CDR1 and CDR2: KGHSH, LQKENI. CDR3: CASSLGGTGNYEQYF. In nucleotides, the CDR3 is TGTGCCAGCTCACTTGGGGGGACAGGGAATTACGAGCAGTACTTC.